Shown below are 3 T cell receptor beta chains from a single sample sequenced in a study of cytomegalovirus exposure and HLA in healthy donors. The PCR was carried out with 60 Vbeta primers and 13 Jbeta primers. TCRdb keeps only in-frame clones here, not all; method: immunoSEQ multiplex PCR. Of some 120,000 clones in the sample, around 85% were seen once. Specimen: PBMCs. The receptor source for this set is a man aged 18 to 30 in good health and CMV-seropositive.

The chain recombines TRBV30 with TRBJ2-3; TRBD1 aligns across 8 bases. This CDR3 spans 13 amino acids. CDR1 and CDR2 from the germline V gene are GTSNPN and SVGIG (reference sequence). Germline trimming cut 7 bases from V and 0 bases from J; bases unmatched to any gene: 3. CDR3 residues: CALDRASTDTQYF. As DNA, the CDR3 is TGTGCCTTGGACAGGGCTAGCACAGATACGCAGTATTTT.

As to this clone: The conserved closing phenylalanine or tryptophan is absent in this CDR3, likely reflecting a read error. The DNA is left out, because the CDR3 cannot be placed on it with certainty; the CDR3 is given as TCRdb lists it. The rearrangement uses TRBV2 and TRBJ1-4. Per the germline V gene, CDR1 is SNHLY and CDR2 is FYNNEI. Including both end residues, the CDR3 is 11 amino acids long. The CDR3 sequence: CASSGLQGQVV.

This chain uses TRBV7-2 with TRBJ1-6; 9 nucleotides align to TRBD1. Trimming removed 6 bases from V and 10 bases from J; junction bases left unmatched: 13. The CDR3 extends over 16 amino acids. Germline-derived CDR1 and CDR2 are SGHTA and FQGNSA. The CDR3 here is CASRVGGGTGQSPLHF. The CDR3 region has the DNA TGTGCCAGCAGAGTAGGGGGGGGGACAGGGCAATCACCCCTCCACTTT.